A single sample gave rise to the 23 T cell receptor beta chains below, sequenced in a study of T cells in Graves' hyperthyroidism and ophthalmopathy. RNA transcripts served as the template for amplifying TCR beta CDR3 regions. With the HTBI primer set, the TCR CDR3 went through a first round of RT-PCR. MiXCR, run by TCRdb on the multiplex PCR reads, gives a single entry per CDR3 protein. This table holds 300,000 to 450,000 distinct CDR3 sequences, 13% found once. The sequenced sample was blood. The receptors come from a young man with Graves' hyperthyroidism that later progressed to Graves' ophthalmopathy.

The gene calls are TRBV5-8 and TRBJ1-6; possibly TRBD1 for D (6 bases). Germline CDR1 is SGHTS and CDR2 is YDEGEE. Trimming shortened V by 5 bases and J by 6 bases, and 21 bases separated the two germline ends. The CDR3 covers 17 residues. CDR3 in amino acids: CASRFGPAGGLNSPLHF. CDR3 nucleotides: TGTGCCAGCAGGTTTGGGCCGGCGGGGGGGCTTAATTCACCCCTCCACTTT.

At least ten counts were recorded for this clonotype. The CDR3 DNA follows: TGTGCCAGCAGTGATCCCGGGACAGCACAAGAGACCCAGTACTTC. Its protein product is CASSDPGTAQETQYF. The J gene is TRBJ2-5, the V gene TRBV25-1, with 7 bases that match TRBD1. J gave up 2 bases and V 3 bases, and 6 bases lay outside the gene matches. Looked up from germline, CDR1 is MGHDK and CDR2 is SYGVNS. CDR3 size: 15 residues.

This clonotype turned up a few times. This rearrangement joins TRBV11-2 to TRBJ2-3; D may match TRBD1 or TRBD2 (5 bases each). The V gene's germline CDR1 is SGHAT and CDR2 FQNNGV. Trimming cost V 1 base and J 4 bases, with 9 bases left between them. This CDR3 comprises 14 residues. Here the CDR3 reads CASSLGGYSDTQYF. For the CDR3, the DNA is TGTGCCAGCAGCTTAGGGGGGTACTCAGATACGCAGTATTTT.

The chain carries TRBV6-2 or TRBV6-3 and TRBJ2-7; no clear D gene. Germline CDR1 MNHEY, CDR2 SVGEGT. Deletions cut 7 bases from V and 6 bases from J, with 16 bases between. The CDR3 totals 13 residues. The CDR3 coding sequence is TGTGCCAGCAACGCACGGATGAATGGCGAGCAGTACTTC. This gives the protein CASNARMNGEQYF.

This clonotype has ten or more counts. The J gene is TRBJ2-5, the V gene TRBV11-2; 9 nucleotides match TRBD1. Germline V gives CDR1 SGHAT, CDR2 FQNNGV. The CDR3 runs 18 residues. Trimming removed 1 base from V and 4 bases from J; junction bases left unmatched: 13. CDR3 bases: TGTGCCAGCAGCTTAGTGCCCCCCCGGGACAGGGACGGAGAGACCCAGTACTTC. The encoded protein is CASSLVPPRDRDGETQYF.

At least ten counts were recorded for this clonotype. The V gene is TRBV6-1, the J gene TRBJ1-2; tentatively, D is TRBD1 (5 bases). V lost 8 bases to trimming and J lost 8 bases, with 18 bases between them. Germline V gene sequence: CDR1 MNHNS, CDR2 SASEGT. This CDR3 is 13 amino acids long. The chain's CDR3 is CASGRGVREGYTF. For the CDR3, the DNA is TGTGCCAGCGGAAGGGGTGTAAGGGAAGGCTACACCTTC.

This clonotype was observed many times. This rearrangement joins TRBV5-8 to TRBJ1-1, with 7 bases aligning to TRBD1. Germline V CDR1 and CDR2: SGHTS, YDEGEE. The CDR3 consists of 15 residues. V lost 3 bases, J lost 0 bases, and 5 bases stayed unmatched. The CDR3 loop is CASSWTGQMNTEAFF. The CDR3 DNA follows: TGTGCCAGCAGCTGGACGGGACAGATGAACACTGAAGCTTTCTTT.

This clonotype was recorded many times. The chain links TRBV7-9 to TRBJ2-1; 9 nucleotides align to TRBD1. This CDR3 region has 16 residues. The V gene's germline CDR1 is SEHNR and CDR2 FQNEAQ (reference sequence). Trimming removed 5 bases from V and 5 bases from J; junction bases left unmatched: 10. The CDR3 coding sequence is TGTGCCAGCAGCCAGAAACCCGGGACAGGGAACAATGAGCAGTTCTTC. This encodes CASSQKPGTGNNEQFF. Supplemented by reference TRBV7-9 and TRBJ2-1, the full variable domain reads DTGVSQNPRHKITKRGQNVTFRCDPISEHNRLYWYRQTLGQGPEFLTYFQNEAQLEKSRLLSDRFSAERPKGSFSTLEIQRTEQGDSAMYLCASSQKPGTGNNEQFFGPGTRLTVL.

Concerning this clonotype: This may arise from a read error, as a much more abundant clone is one base away. This chain links TRBV3-1 with TRBJ1-5, with a possible D match to TRBD1 (5 bases). Germline V CDR1 and CDR2: LGHDT, YNNKEL (reference sequence). This CDR3 is 16 amino acids long. The chain's CDR3 is CAGSQQGPYSNQPQHF. Written as DNA, the CDR3 is TGTGCCGGCAGCCAGCAGGGCCCATATAGCAATCAGCCCCAGCATTTT.

This clonotype was observed many times. J is TRBJ2-1 and V is TRBV27; no firm D call. The V gene lost 1 base and the J gene lost 4 bases, with 5 bases spanning the gap. Germline values: CDR1 MNHEY, CDR2 SMNVEV (reference sequence). This CDR3 contains 13 residues. The CDR3 loop reads CASSLFRYNEQFF. The DNA of the CDR3 is TGTGCCAGCAGTTTATTTCGTTACAATGAGCAGTTCTTC.

This clonotype was found many times. The chain has TRBV12-5 and TRBJ2-3; 8 bases map to TRBD2. The CDR3 has 15 amino acids. V lost 3 bases to trimming and J lost 5 bases; unmatched junction nucleotides: 7. Germline CDR1 and CDR2: LGHNT and FRNRAP. In nucleotides, the CDR3 is TGTGCTAGTGGTTTTGGCGGGGGGCGTGGAGATACGCAGTATTTT. Its translation is CASGFGGGRGDTQYF.

This chain uses TRBV9 with TRBJ2-3; 7 bases map to TRBD1. The CDR3 has 17 amino acids. J was trimmed by 3 bases and V by 2 bases; bases with no gene match: 12. Germline V gene lookup returns CDR1 SGDLS and CDR2 YYNGEE. As DNA, the CDR3 is TGTGCCAGCAGCGTCCCGTTAGAGGGGGCGATAACAGATACGCAGTATTTT. As protein: CASSVPLEGAITDTQYF.

With respect to this clonotype: A read error may be the cause here, since a much bigger clone is one base away. The V gene is TRBV9, the J gene TRBJ1-5; D gene unclear. Germline CDR1 reads SGDLS; CDR2 reads YYNGEE. This CDR3 contains 14 residues. Trimming removed 3 bases at V and 5 bases at J, with 12 bases between. As DNA, the CDR3 is TGTGCCAGCAGCGAGAGGACCAAAGATCAGCCCCAGCATTTT. Its protein product is CASSERTKDQPQHF. The full variable domain, rest sourced from reference TRBV9 and TRBJ1-5, is DSGVTQTPKHLITATGQRVTLRCSPRSGDLSVYWYQQSLDQGLQFLIQYYNGEERAKGNILERFSAQQFPDLHSELNLSSLELGDSALYFCASSERTKDQPQHFGDGTRLSIL.

The chain recombines TRBV10-3 with TRBJ2-1; D ambiguous. CDR1 is ENHRY and CDR2 is SYGVKD in the germline V gene. This CDR3 comprises 16 residues. V was trimmed by 3 bases and J by 1 base, leaving 13 bases between them. The CDR3 loop is CAISDSVLGSYNEQFF. The CDR3 DNA reads TGTGCCATCAGTGACTCAGTTTTGGGGTCCTACAATGAGCAGTTCTTC.

This clonotype was picked up many times. The rearrangement uses TRBV10-1 and TRBJ2-5; D may be TRBD1 or TRBD2 (6 bases each). Germline V lookup: CDR1 WNHNN, CDR2 SYGVQD (reference sequence). V dropped 2 bases and J dropped 10 bases, with 14 bases sitting between them. This CDR3 comprises 13 residues. CDR3 coding DNA: TGCGCCAGCAGTGAGAGGGGGGCCCTAGTCCAGTACTTC. Its protein product is CASSERGALVQYF.

This clonotype was detected many times. V is TRBV3-1 and J is TRBJ1-1; D unresolved. Germline lookup yields CDR1 LGHDT and CDR2 YNNKEL (reference sequence). CDR3 length equals 11 residues. Trimming cost V 2 bases and J 3 bases, with 1 base left between them. The CDR3 loop reads CASSQYTEAFF. In DNA, the CDR3 is TGTGCCAGCAGCCAATACACTGAAGCTTTCTTT.

The chain combines TRBV11-2 with TRBJ1-1; a possible D gene is TRBD1 (5 bases). CDR1 is SGHAT and CDR2 is FQNNGV in the germline V gene. V was pared by 6 bases and J by 4 bases, with 15 bases between. The CDR3 sequence is 14 residues long. CDR3 loop: CASSFRGSGTEAFF. Here the CDR3 DNA reads TGTGCCAGCAGTTTTAGGGGCTCCGGCACTGAAGCTTTCTTT.

This clonotype showed up many times. The CDR3 coding sequence is TGTGCCACCAGTGATTTCGACAGGGGGGACGGCTACACCTTC. It yields the protein CATSDFDRGDGYTF. This chain connects TRBV24-1 to TRBJ1-2; 9 nucleotides match TRBD1. The germline CDR1 and CDR2 sequences are KGHDR and SFDVKD. The J segment lost 8 bases and the V segment lost 1 base, leaving 4 bases of the junction unmatched. CDR3 length: 14 amino acids.

This clonotype was detected only a few times. V and J are TRBV7-8 and TRBJ2-2; 9 nucleotides agree with TRBD2. CDR1 SGHVS and CDR2 FQNEAQ come from the germline V gene. The CDR3 covers 18 residues. V shed 3 bases and J 1 base; nucleotides not matched to a gene: 9. The CDR3 sequence is CASSLLRSSGGNTGELFF. CDR3 nucleotide sequence: TGTGCCAGCAGCTTGCTTCGGAGTAGCGGGGGGAACACCGGGGAGCTGTTTTTT.

This clonotype occurred many times. The J gene is TRBJ1-4, the V gene TRBV30; possibly TRBD1 for D (6 bases). The germline V gene has CDR1 GTSNPN and CDR2 SVGIG (reference sequence). This CDR3 contains 13 residues. Trimming took 5 bases from V and 7 from J, leaving 14 bases between them. The CDR3 loop is CAWAGNRAEKLFF. The DNA of the CDR3 is TGTGCCTGGGCGGGAAACAGGGCTGAAAAACTGTTTTTT.

This clonotype occurred a few times. The CDR3 reads CASSEPSPGLRGNEQFF. For the CDR3, the DNA is TGTGCCAGCAGTGAACCCTCCCCAGGCCTTCGGGGCAATGAGCAGTTCTTC. The chain is built from TRBV25-1 and TRBJ2-1; D is perhaps TRBD2 (5 bases). Germline CDR1 and CDR2: MGHDK and SYGVNS. V lost 2 bases and J 6 bases, leaving 20 bases between the germline ends. This CDR3 region has 17 residues.

This clonotype was seen a few times. This chain joins TRBV24-1 and TRBJ2-2; D possibly corresponds to TRBD2 (7 bases). The CDR3 is 15 residues long. V was cut by 5 bases and J by 7 bases, with 16 bases left in between. Germline V CDR1 and CDR2: KGHDR, SFDVKD. CDR3: CATSVLGGPDGELFF. The CDR3 region has the DNA TGTGCCACCAGTGTTCTGGGGGGGCCGGACGGGGAGCTGTTTTTT.

This clonotype was seen ten or more times. CDR3 nucleotides: TGTGCCAGCAGCCAAGATCTGGGGGGCACTGAAGCTTTCTTT. Protein product: CASSQDLGGTEAFF. This sequence joins TRBV14 and TRBJ1-1; the D gene is possibly TRBD1 (5 bases). The ends were cut back, 0 bases at V and 4 bases at J, with 9 bases in the middle. Germline CDR1 is SGHDN and CDR2 is FVKESK. The CDR3 runs to 14 residues. The full variable domain, its missing parts supplied by reference TRBV14 and TRBJ1-1, is EAGVTQFPSHSVIEKGQTVTLRCDPISGHDNLYWYRRVMGKEIKFLLHFVKESKQDESGMPNNRFLAERTGGTYSTLKVQPAELEDSGVYFCASSQDLGGTEAFFGQGTRLTVV.